This T cell receptor beta chain originates from a study of cytomegalovirus exposure and HLA in healthy donors. The germline gives CDR1 MGHDK, CDR2 SYGVNS. With 4 bases clipped from V and 7 bases from J, the junction kept 0 bases outside the gene matches. The CDR3 has 12 amino acids. The PCR employed 60 Vbeta primers together with 13 Jbeta primers. Assay: immunoSEQ multiplex PCR; the TCRdb copy retains only in-frame clones and omits some. The data contain around 32,000 clones, 35% to 55% of them singletons. V is TRBV25-1 and J is TRBJ1-2; TRBD1 agrees at 10 bases. The sample was PBMCs. The sequence derives from a woman aged 45-65 years in good health and CMV-seronegative. As DNA, the CDR3 is TGTGCCAGCAGTGGGACAGGGGGTGGCTACACCTTC. Its translation is CASSGTGGGYTF.